Listed below are T cell receptor beta chains from one sample, sequenced in a study of blood T cell repertoires in COVID-19. The data were produced by immunoSEQ multiplex PCR, yet TCRdb's version contains in-frame clones alone and is incomplete. Among nearly 300,000 clones listed, around 85% were seen once. Sequenced material: peripheral blood. The receptors come from a human donor with COVID-19, enrolled during active disease. The donor label of this sample is uncertain. The CDR3 runs from the conserved cysteine through the conserved F or W. The D gene is left open where the match is weak. Clone sizes are given selectively: once, few, many, or a class where the clone is expanded.

v_gene	abundance	j_gene	d_gene	CDR3nt	CDR3aa
TRBV2	NA	TRBJ1-5	TRBD1	TGTGCCAGCAGTCCGGACAGGGGGAGTCTTCAGCCCCAGCATTTT	CASSPDRGSLQPQHF
TRBV7-2	NA	TRBJ2-7	TRBD1	TGTGCCAGCAGCTTGGCGACAGGGGATCACCCAGAGCAGTACTTC	CASSLATGDHPEQYF
TRBV7-9	NA	TRBJ2-1	TRBD1	TGTGCCAGCAGCTTAGCAGAGGGGGCGTACAATGAGCAGTTCTTC	CASSLAEGAYNEQFF
TRBV5-6	NA	TRBJ2-3	TRBD2	TGTGCCAGCAGCTCGTTACTGGCGGGGGAGTCGGATACGCAGTATTTT	CASSSLLAGESDTQYF
TRBV24-1	NA	TRBJ2-1	TRBD2	TGTGCCACCGCAGGGCTTAGGTATAGCGGGAGCTCCTACAATGAGCAGTTCTTC	CATAGLRYSGSSYNEQFF
TRBV20-1	NA	TRBJ2-3	TRBD2	TGCAGTGCTAGTGGGACTAGCGGGGTGGCAGATACGCAGTATTTT	CSASGTSGVADTQYF
TRBV9	NA	TRBJ1-2	NA	TGTGCCAGCAGCGTAGGAGCGGGGCGTGTCGCCTTC	CASSVGAGRVAF
TRBV11-2	NA	TRBJ1-1	NA	TGTGCCAGCAGCTGGATAGGACAGCTTAACACTGAAGCTTTCTTT	CASSWIGQLNTEAFF
TRBV5-1	NA	TRBJ2-3	NA	TGCGCCAGCAGCTTGGCCGGGAACACTAATCAGCCCCAGTATTTT	CASSLAGNTNQPQYF
TRBV30	NA	TRBJ1-3	TRBD1	TGTGCCTGGGAGGGACAGGGGGCTTTGTGGGGAAACACCATATATTTT	CAWEGQGALWGNTIYF
TRBV5-1	NA	TRBJ1-4	NA	TGCGCCAGCAGCCTACAAACAGGCCTAAATGAAAAACTGTTTTTT	CASSLQTGLNEKLFF
TRBV5-4	NA	TRBJ2-3	NA	TGTGCCAGCAGCTCACCCTTAGCGGGAAGGGGGCCAGATACGCAGTATTTT	CASSSPLAGRGPDTQYF
TRBV7-8	NA	TRBJ2-2	NA	TGTGCCAGCAGCTTAGCGGGAGTGGGCACCGGGGAGCTGTTTTTT	CASSLAGVGTGELFF
TRBV28	NA	TRBJ1-4	TRBD1	TGTGCCAGCAGTTTGTCGACAGGGTATAATGAAAAACTGTTTTTT	CASSLSTGYNEKLFF
TRBV5-1	NA	TRBJ1-4	NA	TGCGCCAGCAGCCCGCAGGGTGCAACTAATGAAAAACTGTTTTTT	CASSPQGATNEKLFF
TRBV7-2	once	TRBJ1-5	NA	TGTGCCAGCAGCTTAGTAGGCGGAAATAGCAATCAGCCCCAGCATTTT	CASSLVGGNSNQPQHF
TRBV5-6	NA	TRBJ2-1	NA	TGTGCCAGCAGCTCCTTAGCCCGACCTGAGCAGTTCTTC	CASSSLARPEQFF
TRBV28	NA	TRBJ1-5	NA	TGTGCCAGCAGTCGGGGCTACAGGGACCCCTATAGCAATCAGCCCCAGCATTTT	CASSRGYRDPYSNQPQHF
TRBV6-5	NA	TRBJ1-1	NA	TGTGCCAGCAGTTACGAGATAAGGACAGCGAACACTGAAGCTTTCTTT	CASSYEIRTANTEAFF
TRBV11-2	NA	TRBJ1-3	NA	TGTGCCAGCAGCACAGCAGTGGGCTCTGGAAACACCATATATTTT	CASSTAVGSGNTIYF
TRBV25-1	NA	TRBJ1-2	NA	TGTGCCAGCAGTGAAGCCGGACACTTGGTGGACTATGGCTACACCTTC	CASSEAGHLVDYGYTF
TRBV2	NA	TRBJ2-5	NA	TGTGCCAGCAGTGCGCCCAGCGGGTACCAAGAGACCCAGTACTTC	CASSAPSGYQETQYF
TRBV28	once	TRBJ1-1	TRBD1	TGTGCCAGCAGTCCACTGGACAGGCTAGGAACTGAAGCTTTCTTT	CASSPLDRLGTEAFF
TRBV12-3/TRBV12-4	NA	TRBJ2-1	NA	TGTGCCAGCAGTTTCAATAGCTATGAGCAGTTCTTC	CASSFNSYEQFF
TRBV7-9	NA	TRBJ2-3	NA	TGTGCCAGCAGCCACAAGGGCGGGAAAACAGATACGCAGTATTTT	CASSHKGGKTDTQYF
TRBV3-1/TRBV3-2	NA	TRBJ2-3	TRBD2	TGTGCCAGCAGCCTTCATGAGCGGGGGAACACAGATACGCAGTATTTT	CASSLHERGNTDTQYF
TRBV19	once	TRBJ1-6	NA	TGTGCCAGTAGTACGAGCGCCTATAATTCACCCCTCCACTTT	CASSTSAYNSPLHF
TRBV19	NA	TRBJ2-7	NA	TGTGCCAGTAGTATCGAGACGGGAAGCTCCTACGAGCAGTACTTC	CASSIETGSSYEQYF
TRBV3-1/TRBV3-2	few	TRBJ2-3	NA	TGTGCCAGCAGCCCCCGACAGGGAGGAAGCACAGATACGCAGTATTTT	CASSPRQGGSTDTQYF
TRBV9	once	TRBJ1-1	NA	TGTGCCAGCAGCGTAGGTGGGGGACAAGGAGACACTGAAGCTTTCTTT	CASSVGGGQGDTEAFF
TRBV29-1	NA	TRBJ2-1	TRBD1	TGCAGCGTGACTACGGGGGACAGGCTTACACATGAGCAGTTCTTC	CSVTTGDRLTHEQFF
TRBV19	NA	TRBJ1-2	TRBD1	TGTGCCAGTAGTATGTACAGGACAGGGCGGTCTGGCTACACCTTC	CASSMYRTGRSGYTF
TRBV18	NA	TRBJ1-1	TRBD1	TGTGCCAGCTCACCAACAAACAGGGGACTCATGAACACTGAAGCTTTCTTT	CASSPTNRGLMNTEAFF
TRBV28	NA	TRBJ2-3	TRBD1	TGTGCCAGCGTAGACAGGGGGCAGGATACGCAGTATTTT	CASVDRGQDTQYF
TRBV11-2	NA	TRBJ2-5	NA	TGTGCCAGCAGCTTAGACTACCAAGAGACCCAGTACTTC	CASSLDYQETQYF
TRBV9	NA	TRBJ1-4	TRBD1	TGTGCCAGCAGCGGGAACGGACAGGGTCTTCAGGAAAAACTGTTTTTT	CASSGNGQGLQEKLFF
TRBV7-2	NA	TRBJ2-7	TRBD2	TGTGCCAGCAGCTTATCTAGCGGGAGGGCCCTCTCCTACGAGCAGTACTTC	CASSLSSGRALSYEQYF
TRBV19	once	TRBJ2-1	NA	TGTGCCAGTAGTATCCGAGGACTGGACCTCTACAATGAGCAGTTCTTC	CASSIRGLDLYNEQFF
TRBV3-1/TRBV3-2	NA	TRBJ1-1	TRBD1	TGTGCCAGCAGCCTCGAGGGGGCGGGAGGCGCCGCTTTCTTT	CASSLEGAGGAAFF
TRBV6-5	NA	TRBJ2-7	NA	TGTGCCAGCACAACAGGGCTCCCTTCCTACGAGCAGTACTTC	CASTTGLPSYEQYF
TRBV19	few	TRBJ1-6	TRBD1	TGTGCCAGTAGTACCGGGACAGGGGGCGGACGGAGATCACCCCTCCACTTT	CASSTGTGGGRRSPLHF
TRBV9	many	TRBJ2-1	NA	TGTGCCAGCAGCGTAACAGGGAATGAGCAGTTCTTC	CASSVTGNEQFF
TRBV6-5	NA	TRBJ1-1	NA	TGTGCCAGCAGCTCCCTCTTCACTGAAGCTTTCTTT	CASSSLFTEAFF
TRBV28	NA	TRBJ2-3	NA	TGTGCCAGCAGTAAGGGGACTGGCCCTAGCACAGATACGCAGTATTTT	CASSKGTGPSTDTQYF
TRBV7-9	NA	TRBJ2-6	TRBD1	TGTGCCAGCAGCCCCGGACAGGGGATGGCTGGGGCCAACGTCCTGACTTTC	CASSPGQGMAGANVLTF
TRBV7-7	NA	TRBJ2-2	TRBD1	TGTGCTAGCAGCTTAGAGGGGGCTACGAACACCGGGGAGCTGTTTTTT	CASSLEGATNTGELFF
TRBV11-3	few	TRBJ2-5	TRBD2	TGTGCCAGCAGCCCCGGGACTAGCTCACCGGAGACCCAGTACTTC	CASSPGTSSPETQYF
TRBV18	NA	TRBJ1-1	TRBD1	TGTGCCAGCTCACCGACAGGGGATGTGAACACTGAAGCTTTCTTT	CASSPTGDVNTEAFF